Each of the 28 T cell receptor beta chains below was sequenced from the same sample in a study of blood T cell repertoires in COVID-19. TCRdb's table, derived via immunoSEQ multiplex PCR, lists solely in-frame clones and lacks some. The table has about 440,000 clones, roughly 85% seen once. Sequenced sample: PBMCs or T cells enriched from blood (not recorded which). These receptors all come from a woman aged 18-35 years with acute COVID-19.

The chain combines TRBV28 with TRBJ2-1; 13 positions agree with TRBD2. The V and J ends lost 6 bases and 12 bases, in that order; junction bases with no gene match: 11. Germline-derived CDR1 and CDR2 are MDHEN and SYDVKM. The CDR3 extends over 15 amino acids. The CDR3 loop is CASSTGTSGIDGQFF. The CDR3 region has the DNA TGTGCCAGCAGCACCGGGACTAGCGGGATTGATGGGCAGTTCTTC.

The rearrangement links TRBV10-3 to TRBJ2-1; the D gene is possibly TRBD2 (5 bases). The CDR3 length is 15 residues. Germline V CDR1 and CDR2: ENHRY, SYGVKD. Trimming pared 5 bases from V and 4 bases from J, leaving 15 bases between. CDR3 nucleotides: TGTGCCATCAGTCCCACTAGAGGGAGTTACAATGAGCAGTTCTTC. Translated: CAISPTRGSYNEQFF.

The chain recombines TRBV2 with TRBJ2-7; 9 nucleotides align to TRBD1. V was pared by 5 bases and J by 2 bases, with 7 bases of the junction left unmatched. The CDR3 totals 15 residues. Looked up from germline, CDR1 is SNHLY and CDR2 is FYNNEI. In DNA form, the CDR3 reads TGTGCCAGCAGTCCCTCCGGGACAGGGACCTACGAGCAGTACTTC. Protein: CASSPSGTGTYEQYF.

This clone occurred once. The V and J genes are TRBV29-1 and TRBJ1-2, with D uncertain. Trimming cost V 3 bases and J 6 bases, with 8 bases left between them. CDR3 length equals 11 residues. Germline V gene lookup returns CDR1 SQVTM and CDR2 ANQGSEA. The CDR3 region is CSVEGVDGYTF. The CDR3 bases are TGCAGCGTTGAGGGAGTAGATGGCTACACCTTC.

The J gene is TRBJ2-1, the V gene TRBV4-1; 9 bases are shared with TRBD1. Germline-derived CDR1 and CDR2 are MGHRA and YSYEKL. With 1 base clipped from V and 7 bases from J, the junction kept 11 bases outside the gene matches. The CDR3 loop spans 17 amino acids. The chain's CDR3 is CASSQVYRGRAENEQFF. CDR3 in DNA: TGCGCCAGCAGCCAAGTTTACAGGGGGCGAGCTGAAAATGAGCAGTTCTTC.

V usage is TRBV14 and J usage is TRBJ2-1; maybe TRBD2 (6 bases). The CDR3 consists of 18 residues. Between the trimmed V and J ends, which lost 3 bases and 8 bases, there was a span of 26 bases. Germline V CDR1 and CDR2: SGHDN, FVKESK. Here the CDR3 reads CASSHIPKTSLNSHEQFF. Here the CDR3 DNA reads TGTGCCAGCAGCCATATACCGAAAACTAGCTTGAATTCCCATGAGCAGTTCTTC. Using reference TRBV14 and TRBJ2-1 for the parts outside the CDR3, the full variable domain is EAGVTQFPSHSVIEKGQTVTLRCDPISGHDNLYWYRRVMGKEIKFLLHFVKESKQDESGMPNNRFLAERTGGTYSTLKVQPAELEDSGVYFCASSHIPKTSLNSHEQFFGPGTRLTVL.

The chain combines TRBV14 with TRBJ2-7; 13 positions agree with TRBD2. The V and J ends lost 3 bases and 5 bases, in that order; junction bases with no gene match: 7. The CDR3 spans 16 residues. Germline CDR1 and CDR2: SGHDN and FVKESK. CDR3 nucleotide sequence: TGTGCCAGCAGCCACCCGACTAGCGGGAGGTACCACGAGCAGTACTTC. Protein product: CASSHPTSGRYHEQYF.

The V gene is TRBV28, the J gene TRBJ2-5; TRBD2 agrees at 10 bases. V trimming: 3 bases; J trimming: 3 bases; junction bases outside the gene matches: 7. Germline V lookup: CDR1 MDHEN, CDR2 SYDVKM. This CDR3 is built from 16 residues. CDR3 nucleotide sequence: TGTGCCAGCAGTTTGTCGAGCGGGAGGGCCGAAGAGACCCAGTACTTC. It is translated as CASSLSSGRAEETQYF.

This clone occurred a few times. The chain carries TRBV18 and TRBJ1-4; tentatively, D is TRBD1 (6 bases). CDR1 and CDR2 from the germline V gene are KGHSH and LQKENI. This CDR3 has 16 amino acids. Between the trimmed V and J ends, which lost 2 bases and 3 bases, there was a span of 13 bases. The CDR3 sequence: CASSPGAGAANEKLFF. CDR3 nucleotides: TGTGCCAGCTCACCAGGCGCAGGGGCCGCTAATGAAAAACTGTTTTTT.

The chain has TRBV16 and TRBJ1-1; TRBD1 matches 9 bases. Germline V gene lookup returns CDR1 KGHSY and CDR2 FQNENV. Unmatched junction bases numbered 2, after V lost 3 bases and J lost 3 bases. The CDR3 consists of 14 residues. The CDR3 reads CASSHTGGHTEAFF. For the CDR3, the DNA is TGTGCCAGCAGCCATACAGGGGGCCACACTGAAGCTTTCTTT.

V usage is TRBV2 and J usage is TRBJ2-6; 7 nucleotides agree with TRBD1. Germline trimming cut 8 bases from V and 2 bases from J; bases unmatched to any gene: 6. This CDR3 region has 15 residues. Germline-derived CDR1 and CDR2 are SNHLY and FYNNEI. In nucleotides, the CDR3 is TGTGCCAGCGTTATCCAGGGGGCTGGGGCCAACGTCCTGACTTTC. This encodes CASVIQGAGANVLTF. The whole variable domain, filled in from reference TRBV2 and TRBJ2-6, reads EPEVTQTPSHQVTQMGQEVILRCVPISNHLYFYWYRQILGQKVEFLVSFYNNEISEKSEIFDDQFSVERPDGSNFTLKIRSTKLEDSAMYFCASVIQGAGANVLTFGAGSRLTVL.

This sequence joins TRBV29-1 and TRBJ2-7; a possible D gene is TRBD2 (5 bases). V was shortened by 7 bases and J by 4 bases, with 11 bases between the two germline ends. Per the germline V gene, CDR1 is SQVTM and CDR2 is ANQGSEA. The CDR3 spans 11 residues. The CDR3 is CSAVGVYEQYF. The CDR3 nucleotides read TGCAGCGCCGTCGGGGTGTACGAGCAGTACTTC.

The chain carries TRBV6-2 or TRBV6-3 and TRBJ1-2; 8 nucleotides match TRBD1. This CDR3 comprises 13 residues. CDR1 and CDR2 from the germline V gene are MNHEY and SVGEGT. The trim removed 4 bases at V and 6 bases at J, leaving 4 bases unmatched. In DNA, the CDR3 is TGTGCCAGCAGTTCCAGGGGGCCGAATGGCTACACCTTC. Protein product: CASSSRGPNGYTF.

The chain employs TRBV9 and TRBJ2-1; the match to TRBD2 covers 14 bases. Per the germline V gene, CDR1 is SGDLS and CDR2 is YYNGEE. The CDR3 has 14 residues. V shed 0 bases and J 12 bases; nucleotides not matched to a gene: 2. The CDR3 DNA follows: TGTGCCAGCAGCGTAGAGACTAGCGGGGGGGTGCAGTTCTTC. It encodes CASSVETSGGVQFF.

This clone was seen a single time. This chain links TRBV9 with TRBJ2-3; D is unresolved. The V gene lost 6 bases and the J gene lost 6 bases, with 14 bases spanning the gap. Germline V gene data show CDR1 as SGDLS and CDR2 as YYNGEE. The CDR3 has 13 amino acids. The CDR3 protein is CASTGSNVDTQYF. The CDR3 DNA is TGTGCCAGCACTGGTAGCAACGTCGATACGCAGTATTTT.

The chain is built from TRBV14 and TRBJ2-7; maybe TRBD2 (6 bases). The germline V gene has CDR1 SGHDN and CDR2 FVKESK. The CDR3 runs 17 residues. Deletions cut 0 bases from V and 2 bases from J, with 17 bases between. CDR3 nucleotide sequence: TGTGCCAGCAGCCAAGATAAAAACGGGGGTTTCCCCTACGAGCAGTACTTC. Its protein is CASSQDKNGGFPYEQYF.

The chain is built from TRBV18 and TRBJ1-6; TRBD1 is a possible D gene (5 bases). Germline V CDR1 and CDR2: KGHSH, LQKENI. Deletions cut 2 bases from V and 1 base from J, with 15 bases between. This CDR3 comprises 18 residues. Here the CDR3 DNA reads TGTGCCAGCTCACCATCGACGCAGGGCGCATCCTATAATTCACCCCTCCACTTT. It specifies CASSPSTQGASYNSPLHF.

This clone was recorded a few times. The V and J genes are TRBV28 and TRBJ2-4; 7 bases agree with TRBD2. The germline CDR1 and CDR2 sequences are MDHEN and SYDVKM. This CDR3 comprises 15 residues. V dropped 3 bases and J dropped 3; count of bases not matched to a gene: 5. This CDR3 is CASSLGGMGKNIQYF. In DNA form, the CDR3 reads TGTGCCAGCAGTTTGGGAGGGATGGGCAAAAACATTCAGTACTTC.

The V call is TRBV11-2, the J call TRBJ2-7, with D unresolved. Germline V gene lookup returns CDR1 SGHAT and CDR2 FQNNGV. The CDR3 extends over 15 amino acids. V was trimmed by 1 base and J by 0 bases, leaving 10 bases between them. The CDR3 DNA reads TGTGCCAGCAGCTTAGGAACTTACAGCTCCTACGAGCAGTACTTC. Amino acid sequence: CASSLGTYSSYEQYF.

This chain connects TRBV2 to TRBJ1-1; 11 nucleotides match TRBD1. The ends lost 8 bases at V and 5 bases at J; junction bases unmatched: 7. This CDR3 has 14 residues. Germline values: CDR1 SNHLY, CDR2 FYNNEI. CDR3 sequence: CASQGDRGYTEAFF. The CDR3 region has the DNA TGTGCCAGCCAGGGGGACAGGGGGTATACTGAAGCTTTCTTT. The whole variable domain, remainder taken from reference TRBV2 and TRBJ1-1, is EPEVTQTPSHQVTQMGQEVILRCVPISNHLYFYWYRQILGQKVEFLVSFYNNEISEKSEIFDDQFSVERPDGSNFTLKIRSTKLEDSAMYFCASQGDRGYTEAFFGQGTRLTVV.

The rearrangement uses TRBV10-1 and TRBJ2-7; TRBD2 might be the D (5 bases). Germline V CDR1 and CDR2: WNHNN, SYGVQD (reference sequence). Trimming stripped 3 bases from V and 5 bases from J, with 14 bases between. The CDR3 consists of 14 residues. The CDR3 DNA reads as TGCGCCAGCAGTGATTACCTGAACGGGGACGAGCAGTACTTC. Its translation is CASSDYLNGDEQYF.

Details on this clone: Other nucleotide sequences in the sample specify the same CDR3. CDR3 sequence reads: CAWSVQGNQPQHF. CDR3 in DNA: TGTGCCTGGAGTGTACAAGGCAATCAGCCCCAGCATTTT. The V call is TRBV30, the J call TRBJ1-5; D remains ambiguous. V lost 0 bases, J lost 2 bases, and 5 bases lay in between. This CDR3 is 13 amino acids long. From germline, CDR1 is GTSNPN and CDR2 SVGIG (reference sequence).

The chain employs TRBV9 and TRBJ2-2, with 8 bases lining up with TRBD2. CDR1 SGDLS and CDR2 YYNGEE come from the germline V gene. The CDR3 is 17 residues long. V shed 4 bases and J 1 base; nucleotides not matched to a gene: 9. The CDR3 spells CASSSPLAGMNTGELFF. In DNA form, the CDR3 reads TGTGCCAGCAGCTCCCCCCTAGCGGGCATGAACACCGGGGAGCTGTTTTTT. The complete variable domain, with remaining parts taken from reference TRBV9 and TRBJ2-2, reads DSGVTQTPKHLITATGQRVTLRCSPRSGDLSVYWYQQSLDQGLQFLIQYYNGEERAKGNILERFSAQQFPDLHSELNLSSLELGDSALYFCASSSPLAGMNTGELFFGEGSRLTVL.

CDR3 DNA sequence: TGCGCCAGCAGCTTGGTTGGAGCGCCTCAAGAGACCCAGTACTTC. Its protein is CASSLVGAPQETQYF. V is TRBV5-1 and J is TRBJ2-5; no reliable D call. Between the trimmed V and J ends, which lost 0 bases and 2 bases, there was a span of 11 bases. Germline CDR1 SGHRS, CDR2 YFSETQ. The CDR3 length is 15 residues. The variable domain in full, completed from reference TRBV5-1 and TRBJ2-5, reads KAGVTQTPRYLIKTRGQQVTLSCSPISGHRSVSWYQQTPGQGLQFLFEYFSETQRNKGNFPGRFSGRQFSNSRSEMNVSTLELGDSALYLCASSLVGAPQETQYFGPGTRLLVL.

The V and J genes are TRBV6-5 and TRBJ1-3; D gene ambiguous. Germline CDR1 is MNHEY and CDR2 is SVGAGI. This CDR3 is built from 15 residues. V lost 3 bases and J lost 0, with 9 bases in between. CDR3 in amino acids: CASSYSLSSGNTIYF. The CDR3 DNA follows: TGTGCCAGCAGTTATAGTCTAAGCTCTGGAAACACCATATATTTT.

The chain recombines TRBV5-1 with TRBJ1-4, with 8 bases fitting TRBD1. J gave up 4 bases and V 4 bases, and 3 bases lay outside the gene matches. CDR3 size: 14 residues. Germline CDR1 and CDR2: SGHRS and YFSETQ. The CDR3 sequence is CASSPDRVNEKLFF. CDR3 coding DNA: TGCGCCAGCAGCCCGGACAGGGTTAATGAAAAACTGTTTTTT.

The chain is built from TRBV12-1 and TRBJ2-1; TRBD2 is the table's D call, not checked against the DNA. TRBV12-1 is recorded as a pseudogene. The CDR3 consists of 15 residues. The CDR3 protein is CASSPSSAPANEQFF. In DNA form, the CDR3 reads TGTGCCAGCAGCCCCTCAAGCGCCCCAGCGAATGAGCAGTTCTTC.

In its sample, this clone was seen a few times. The sample carries other DNA sequences with the same CDR3. The V and J genes are TRBV2 and TRBJ1-5; D may be TRBD1 (5 bases). V dropped 3 bases and J dropped 3 bases, with 9 bases sitting between them. This CDR3 has 14 residues. Germline-derived CDR1 and CDR2 are SNHLY and FYNNEI. CDR3 nucleotide sequence: TGTGCCAGCAGTGAGGGACTTTCCAATCAGCCCCAGCATTTT. This encodes CASSEGLSNQPQHF.